This T cell receptor beta chain was captured by sequencing in a study of CD8 T cells in ankylosing spondylitis. Comments on this clonotype: The antigen is not known.

TCRdb re-called the 5' RACE reads through MiXCR, storing one row per CDR3 protein. The sample contains around 540,000 distinct CDR3 sequences, roughly an eighth of which appear only once. Study findings and constraints: Among TCR beta sequences, a motif of under 10 highly homologous variants appeared characteristic of ankylosing spondylitis blood.

This clonotype originated in a male donor with ankylosing spondylitis. Sequences were obtained from blood, either unsorted or a sorted T cell fraction (not recorded which).

CDR3 in amino acids: CASSNDRAYTEAFF. CDR3 DNA sequence: TGTGCCAGCAGCAACGACAGGGCGTACACTGAAGCTTTCTTT. The chain is built from TRBV5-6 and TRBJ1-1, with TRBD1 matching over 7 bases. The CDR3 covers 14 residues. CDR1 SGHDT and CDR2 YYEEEE come from the germline V gene. Trimming at V came to 4 bases and at J to 3 bases, leaving 6 bases not matched to a gene. The variable domain in full, with the rest retrieved from reference TRBV5-6 and TRBJ1-1, is DAGVTQSPTHLIKTRGQQVTLRCSPKSGHDTVSWYQQALGQGPQFIFQYYEEEERQRGNFPDRFSGHQFPNYSSELNVNALLLGDSALYLCASSNDRAYTEAFFGQGTRLTVV.